The 19 T cell receptor beta chains presented below share a single source sample, sequenced in a study of T cell responses to AZD1222 COVID-19 vaccine. The assay was immunoSEQ multiplex PCR, and TCRdb's table has in-frame clones only and misses some. Of some 79,000 clones listed, roughly 80% are singletons. Source: peripheral blood, taken 28 days after the second AZD1222 dose. These receptors came from an adult who received the AZD1222 COVID-19 vaccine.

The V and J genes are TRBV27 and TRBJ2-1, with 7 nucleotides matching TRBD1. The CDR3 runs to 14 residues. J gave up 2 bases and V 6 bases, and 4 bases lay outside the gene matches. The V gene's germline CDR1 is MNHEY and CDR2 SMNVEV (reference sequence). The CDR3 loop is CASRLGGPYNEQFF. CDR3 DNA: TGTGCCAGCAGGCTAGGGGGCCCCTACAATGAGCAGTTCTTC.

This sequence joins TRBV10-3 and TRBJ1-1, with D unresolved. Germline V CDR1 and CDR2: ENHRY, SYGVKD. Trimming stripped 5 bases from V and 7 bases from J, with 17 bases between. This CDR3 has 14 residues. The CDR3 bases are TGTGCCATCAGTTCGGAGGGCTGGTTGGGTGAAGCTTTCTTT. Translation: CAISSEGWLGEAFF.

This clone was detected a few times. The CDR3, as DNA: TGCGCCAGCAGTCAAATTTTCACCACGTCCAATCAGCCCCAGCATTTT. It translates to CASSQIFTTSNQPQHF. The chain combines TRBV23-1 with TRBJ1-5; D not resolved. TRBV23-1 is an open reading frame whose function is uncertain. The V and J ends lost 2 bases and 3 bases respectively, with 14 bases between them. This CDR3 has 16 amino acids.

This rearrangement joins TRBV30 to TRBJ2-2, with TRBD1 as a possible D gene (6 bases). Trimming removed 4 bases from V and 7 bases from J, with 19 bases in between. Germline lookup yields CDR1 GTSNPN and CDR2 SVGIG (reference sequence). The CDR3 sequence is 15 residues long. The CDR3 nucleotides are TGTGCCTGGACCCACGCCGACAGGTCGGTCGGGGAGCTGTTTTTT. This gives the protein CAWTHADRSVGELFF.

This chain uses TRBV9 with TRBJ1-2, with D unclear. With 4 bases removed from V and 8 bases from J, the gap between germline ends came to 12 bases. Germline CDR1 is SGDLS and CDR2 is YYNGEE. There are 12 residues in the CDR3. The CDR3 region is CASSLWSRGYTF. The CDR3 coding sequence is TGTGCCAGCAGCTTATGGTCTCGGGGCTACACCTTC.

In the case of this clone: One end of the junction fails to match germline, which may point to a read error. The CDR3 DNA reads TGTGCAAGCAGCCAAACCGGACCCGGGGAGCAGTACTTC. Translating it yields CASSQTGPGEQYF. The rearrangement links TRBV14 to TRBJ2-7; unclear D gene. Germline V lookup: CDR1 SGHDN, CDR2 FVKESK. CDR3 size: 13 residues.

For the CDR3, the DNA is TGCGCCAGCAGTGAGGTAGCAGATGGGGAAACAGATACGCAGTATTTT. This sequence encodes CASSEVADGETDTQYF. This chain uses TRBV10-1 with TRBJ2-3; no reliable D call. Germline CDR1 and CDR2: WNHNN and SYGVQD (reference sequence). The CDR3 loop spans 16 amino acids. Trimming removed 2 bases at V and 3 bases at J, with 15 bases between.

This clone was counted only a few times. This rearrangement joins TRBV5-4 to TRBJ2-7; no clear D gene. Between the trimmed V and J ends, which lost 3 bases and 5 bases, there was a span of 12 bases. CDR1 and CDR2 (germline): SGHNT, YYREEE (reference sequence). The CDR3 is 13 amino acids. CDR3 residues: CASSSPLTHEQYF. In DNA form, the CDR3 reads TGTGCCAGCAGCTCACCCCTGACCCACGAGCAGTACTTC.

The rearrangement links TRBV6-5 to TRBJ2-7; TRBD1 matches 9 bases. The V gene's germline CDR1 is MNHEY and CDR2 SVGAGI. V dropped 4 bases and J dropped 6; count of bases not matched to a gene: 7. The CDR3 has 14 residues. The CDR3 spells CASSSGQGSFEQYF. The CDR3 nucleotides read TGTGCCAGCAGTTCCGGACAGGGGTCTTTCGAGCAGTACTTC.

The chain links TRBV28 to TRBJ2-7; D unresolved. Germline V CDR1 and CDR2: MDHEN, SYDVKM. The ends were cut back, 5 bases at V and 2 bases at J, with 22 bases in the middle. The length of the CDR3 is 17 residues. CDR3 region: CASSAMNLVGPPYEQYF. The CDR3 nucleotides read TGTGCCAGCAGTGCGATGAACTTGGTGGGCCCTCCCTACGAGCAGTACTTC. The complete variable domain, with remaining parts taken from reference TRBV28 and TRBJ2-7, reads DVKVTQSSRYLVKRTGEKVFLECVQDMDHENMFWYRQDPGLGLRLIYFSYDVKMKEKGDIPEGYSVSREKKERFSLILESASTNQTSMYLCASSAMNLVGPPYEQYFGPGTRLTVT.

The CDR3 DNA reads as TGTGCCAGCAGCTTCGGCGGGGAGCAGTACTTC. It yields the protein CASSFGGEQYF. This sequence joins TRBV5-6 and TRBJ2-7; TRBD2 might be the D (5 bases). The CDR3 sequence is 11 residues long. Per the germline V gene, CDR1 is SGHDT and CDR2 is YYEEEE. V lost 2 bases to trimming and J lost 7 bases, with 7 bases between them.

There are a few counts of this clone. This CDR3 is CASSQVLAGVGETQYF. The CDR3, as DNA: TGTGCCAGCAGCCAAGTCTTAGCGGGGGTCGGGGAGACCCAGTACTTC. The chain uses TRBV3-1 (or the pseudogene TRBV3-2) and TRBJ2-5; 9 nucleotides align to TRBD2. Germline trimming cut 1 base from V and 5 bases from J; bases unmatched to any gene: 8. The CDR3 extends over 16 amino acids. Germline values: CDR1 LGHDT, CDR2 YNNKEL (reference sequence).

The CDR3 nucleotides are TGTGCCAGCAGCTTAGCGATGCAGGCCTGGGGCGAGCAGTACTTC. It is translated as CASSLAMQAWGEQYF. The V gene is TRBV7-2, the J gene TRBJ2-7; D unresolved. This CDR3 spans 15 amino acids. The germline V gene encodes CDR1 SGHTA and CDR2 FQGNSA. V lost 0 bases and J 6 bases, leaving 15 bases between the germline ends.

This chain connects TRBV7-3 to TRBJ2-7; 9 bases fit TRBD2. J lost 3 bases, V lost 2 bases, and 2 bases had no gene match. Germline V CDR1 and CDR2: SGHTA, FQGTGA. The CDR3 has 14 amino acids. CDR3 in amino acids: CASSLAGGGYEQYF. The DNA for the CDR3 is TGTGCCAGCAGCTTAGCGGGAGGGGGCTACGAGCAGTACTTC.

This clone was counted between two and nine times. The chain joins TRBV3-1 (or the pseudogene TRBV3-2) to TRBJ2-2; D remains ambiguous. The ends were cut back, 4 bases at V and 3 bases at J, with 6 bases in the middle. The CDR3 has 13 residues. Per the germline V gene, CDR1 is LGHDT and CDR2 is YNNKEL (reference sequence). The CDR3 protein is CASSPLDTGELFF. DNA of the CDR3: TGTGCCAGCAGCCCACTCGACACCGGGGAGCTGTTTTTT.

This clone was detected a few times. The chain is built from TRBV9 and TRBJ1-2; the D gene is possibly TRBD1 (6 bases). Trimming removed 0 bases from V and 5 bases from J, with 11 bases in between. This CDR3 is 14 amino acids long. The germline CDR1 and CDR2 sequences are SGDLS and YYNGEE. The CDR3 DNA reads TGTGCCAGCAGCGTAGGGACAGATTTATATGGCTACACCTTC. Amino acids: CASSVGTDLYGYTF.

The chain employs TRBV6-5 and TRBJ1-4; D call uncertain. V was cut by 8 bases and J by 2 bases, with 12 bases left in between. Germline values: CDR1 MNHEY, CDR2 SVGAGI. The CDR3 totals 14 residues. Here the CDR3 reads CASPSEGTNEKLFF. Written as DNA, the CDR3 is TGTGCCAGCCCTTCCGAAGGGACTAATGAAAAACTGTTTTTT.

This sequence joins TRBV5-4 and TRBJ2-7; 16 bases line up with TRBD2. The germline V gene encodes CDR1 SGHNT and CDR2 YYREEE (reference sequence). After removal of 5 bases from V and 5 bases from J, the junction contained 7 bases not matched to a gene. The CDR3 is 16 amino acids. CDR3 bases: TGTGCCAGCAGTTATCCGGGACTAGCGGGAGGGAACGAGCAGTACTTC. Translated, it gives CASSYPGLAGGNEQYF.

The chain couples TRBV18 to TRBJ1-4; possible D gene TRBD1, 5 bases. V was shortened by 3 bases and J by 7 bases, with 9 bases between the two germline ends. This CDR3 is 13 amino acids long. The V gene's germline CDR1 is KGHSH and CDR2 LQKENI. The CDR3 loop is CASSPRAGEKLFF. For the CDR3, the DNA is TGTGCCAGCTCACCCAGGGCAGGTGAAAAACTGTTTTTT.